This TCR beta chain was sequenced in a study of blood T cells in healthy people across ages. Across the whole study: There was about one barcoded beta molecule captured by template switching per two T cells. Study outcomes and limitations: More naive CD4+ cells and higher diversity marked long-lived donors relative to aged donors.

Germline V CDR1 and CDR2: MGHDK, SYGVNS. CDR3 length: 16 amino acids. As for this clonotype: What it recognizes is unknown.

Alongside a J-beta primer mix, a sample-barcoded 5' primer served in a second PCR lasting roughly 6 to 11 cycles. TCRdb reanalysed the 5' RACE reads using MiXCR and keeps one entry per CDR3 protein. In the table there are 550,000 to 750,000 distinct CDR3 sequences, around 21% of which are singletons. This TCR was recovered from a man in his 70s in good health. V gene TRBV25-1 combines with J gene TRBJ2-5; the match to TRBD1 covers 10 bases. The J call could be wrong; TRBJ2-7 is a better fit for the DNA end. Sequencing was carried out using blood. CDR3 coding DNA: TGTGCCAGCAGTGCTGGGGGACAGGGGTTCTTCTACGAGCAGTACTTC. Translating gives CASSAGGQGFFYEQYF.